The 7 T cell receptor beta chains reported below all come from one sample, sequenced in a study of blood T cells in healthy people across ages. Using a J-beta primer mix together with a sample-barcoded 5' primer, a second PCR was run for about 7 to 12 cycles. TCRdb re-analysed the 5' RACE reads in MiXCR, keeping a single row per CDR3 protein. The sample has approximately 900,000 distinct CDR3 sequences; 25% to 30% are singletons. The sample was also linked to a second study, of T cells of mothers and their children.

The specimen sequenced was blood. The receptor source for this set is a woman aged 40 to 50 in good health.

On this clonotype: This clone may be a read error of a much larger clone one base away. The conserved final phenylalanine or tryptophan is absent from the CDR3, which likely points to a read error. This rearrangement joins TRBV6-6 to TRBJ1-4; the D gene is possibly TRBD1 (6 bases). V lost 6 bases to trimming and J lost 8 bases, with 10 bases between them. The CDR3 is made up of 12 amino acids. Per the germline V gene, CDR1 is MNHNY and CDR2 is SVGAGI (reference sequence). The CDR3: CASRQGDEKLFL. The CDR3 DNA follows: TGTGCCAGCAGACAGGGAGACGAAAAACTGTTTTTG.

In the case of this clonotype: This clone may be a read error of a much larger clone one base away. The V gene is TRBV29-1, the J gene TRBJ2-7; 8 bases are shared with TRBD1. Germline assignment: CDR1 SQVTM and CDR2 ANQGSEA. CDR3 length: 12 amino acids. J lost 7 bases, V lost 6 bases, and 8 bases had no gene match. The CDR3, as DNA: TGCAGCGTCGGGACAGGCTACAATGAGCAGTACTTC. Translation: CSVGTGYNEQYF.

The chain employs TRBV7-9 and TRBJ1-1, with TRBD1 as a possible D gene (5 bases). In germline, CDR1 is SEHNR, CDR2 FQNEAQ (reference sequence). V was pared by 0 bases and J by 1 base, with 12 bases between. This CDR3 contains 16 residues. The CDR3 DNA reads TGTGCCAGCAGCTTAGCCTTGATGGGACCGAACACTGAAGCTTTCTTT. The encoded protein is CASSLALMGPNTEAFF.

The chain uses TRBV4-1 and TRBJ1-5; D unclear. Germline CDR1 and CDR2: MGHRA and YSYEKL. The CDR3 loop spans 18 amino acids. Trimming left V 1 base short and J 0 bases short, with 16 bases between. The CDR3 sequence is CASSQVIGRLNSNQPQHF. CDR3 bases: TGCGCCAGCAGCCAAGTGATCGGCAGACTAAATAGCAATCAGCCCCAGCATTTT.

This clonotype was counted only a few times. The chain combines TRBV5-1 with TRBJ2-1; maybe TRBD2 (7 bases). There are 14 residues in the CDR3. CDR1 is SGHRS, CDR2 YFSETQ, per germline. The V and J ends lost 7 bases and 5 bases respectively, with 16 bases between them. This chain's CDR3 is CASAWSGDNNEQFF. The CDR3 DNA sequence: TGCGCCAGCGCTTGGAGCGGGGACAACAATGAGCAGTTCTTC.

This clonotype was detected a few times. The chain joins TRBV7-2 to TRBJ1-1; D gene uncertain. Germline lookup yields CDR1 SGHTA and CDR2 FQGNSA. V dropped 6 bases and J dropped 1 base, with 12 bases sitting between them. This CDR3 spans 14 amino acids. The CDR3 DNA is TGTGCCAGCAGATACGAGGGTACGAACACTGAAGCTTTCTTT. Its protein product is CASRYEGTNTEAFF.

The genes are TRBV7-6 and TRBJ1-1, with a tentative D call TRBD1 (6 bases). CDR3 length: 14 amino acids. From germline, CDR1 is SGHVS and CDR2 FNYEAQ. V dropped 5 bases and J dropped 1 base, with 11 bases sitting between them. CDR3 bases: TGTGCCAGCAGCCGCGGACAGAGGAACACTGAAGCTTTCTTT. It yields the protein CASSRGQRNTEAFF.